The 11 T cell receptor beta chains below were found in one sample sequenced in a study of beta chain features in type 1 diabetes. Expressed TCRB transcripts got sequenced, as all isolated RNA was reverse transcribed. TCRdb's table, derived via immunoSEQ multiplex PCR, lists solely in-frame clones and lacks some. The table records around 44,000 clones, around 50% of them present only once. Material: Tregs from blood. These receptors originate from a woman younger than 30 in good health.

A few counts support this clone. The chain has TRBV7-9 and TRBJ2-1; 10 bases match TRBD2. The CDR3 length is 18 residues. Trimming cost V 5 bases and J 6 bases; bases outside gene matches: 16. Germline CDR1 and CDR2: SEHNR and FQNEAQ (reference sequence). CDR3 loop: CASSRVRAGGLIVNEQFF. CDR3 DNA: TGTGCCAGCAGCCGAGTACGAGCGGGAGGGCTAATAGTCAATGAGCAGTTCTTC.

This clone was seen only once. Additional DNA sequences in this sample encode the identical CDR3. The chain joins TRBV4-2 to TRBJ2-7, with 9 bases that match TRBD2. The CDR3 loop spans 16 amino acids. Germline-derived CDR1 and CDR2 are LGHNA and YNFKEQ. Losses at the gene ends were 4 bases for V and 6 bases for J; bases not matched to a gene: 13. CDR3 in amino acids: CASSPCRGGGPCEQYF. As DNA, the CDR3 is TGTGCCAGCAGCCCTTGCCGCGGGGGGGGGCCTTGCGAGCAGTACTTC.

The chain couples TRBV28 to TRBJ2-7, with 8 nucleotides matching TRBD2. Germline assignment: CDR1 MDHEN and CDR2 SYDVKM. The CDR3 sequence is 15 residues long. The trim removed 6 bases at V and 2 bases at J, leaving 9 bases unmatched. The CDR3, as DNA: TGTGCCAGCAGCCCGGGAGGGGCGGGAGCCTACGAGCAGTACTTC. Amino acids: CASSPGGAGAYEQYF.

This clone was recorded only once. V and J are TRBV11-2 and TRBJ1-2, with D possibly being TRBD1 (5 bases). Looked up from germline, CDR1 is SGHAT and CDR2 is FQNNGV. V lost 0 bases, J lost 7 bases, and 12 bases lay in between. The CDR3 has 14 residues. The CDR3 region has the DNA TGTGCCAGCAGCTTAGAAAGGGGAATCAGTGGCTACACCTTC. It translates to CASSLERGISGYTF.

The chain employs TRBV11-2 and TRBJ2-7; the match to TRBD2 covers 8 bases. CDR1 and CDR2 from the germline V gene are SGHAT and FQNNGV. With 6 bases clipped from V and 4 bases from J, the junction kept 8 bases outside the gene matches. The length of the CDR3 is 14 residues. The CDR3 sequence: CASSRSGSGYEQYF. Here the CDR3 DNA reads TGTGCCAGCAGTCGGAGCGGGAGCGGGTACGAGCAGTACTTC.

The chain employs TRBV5-4 and TRBJ2-3, with TRBD2 identical over 11 bases. The junction had 7 bases not matched to a gene; V was cut back by 0 bases and J by 4 bases. The germline V gene has CDR1 SGHNT and CDR2 YYREEE (reference sequence). This CDR3 comprises 17 residues. Written as DNA, the CDR3 is TGTGCCAGCAGCTTGGGGGGATCTAGCGGGAGGCCAGATACGCAGTATTTT. Its translation: CASSLGGSSGRPDTQYF.

J is TRBJ1-1 and V is TRBV29-1; maybe TRBD1 (5 bases). Trimming cost V 6 bases and J 1 base, with 9 bases left between them. CDR1 SQVTM and CDR2 ANQGSEA come from the germline V gene. The CDR3 consists of 12 residues. In DNA form, the CDR3 reads TGCAGCGTCAGGACATCGAACACTGAAGCTTTCTTT. Protein product: CSVRTSNTEAFF.

The chain couples TRBV7-3 to TRBJ1-2; D possibly corresponds to TRBD1 (5 bases). Between the trimmed V and J ends, which lost 3 bases and 13 bases, there was a span of 15 bases. Germline assignment: CDR1 SGHTA and CDR2 FQGTGA. CDR3 length: 12 amino acids. CDR3 bases: TGTGCCAGCAGCTTGGGACGGGGGAAGCCCACCTTC. Protein sequence: CASSLGRGKPTF.

This clone was observed a few times. The rearrangement uses TRBV6-5 and TRBJ2-7; 7 positions match TRBD1. Trimming cost V 3 bases and J 2 bases; bases outside gene matches: 7. The CDR3 is made up of 15 amino acids. The germline gives CDR1 MNHEY, CDR2 SVGAGI. The CDR3 DNA sequence: TGTGCCAGCAGTTATCCGGGACAGCCACCCTACGAGCAGTACTTC. This gives the protein CASSYPGQPPYEQYF.

This CDR3 reads CASSYGVPRTSGRDNEQFF. In nucleotides, the CDR3 is TGTGCCAGCAGTTATGGGGTCCCTCGGACTAGCGGGAGGGACAATGAGCAGTTCTTC. This rearrangement joins TRBV6-9 to TRBJ2-1; 15 bases line up with TRBD2. CDR1 MNHGY and CDR2 SVAAGI come from the germline V gene. There are 19 residues in the CDR3. With V trimmed by 2 bases and J by 5 bases, 10 bases remained unmatched.

V is TRBV18 and J is TRBJ2-3, with D possibly matching TRBD1 (6 bases). The CDR3 runs to 16 residues. Germline V CDR1 and CDR2: KGHSH, LQKENI. Trimming removed 0 bases at V and 10 bases at J, with 20 bases between. The CDR3 protein is CASSPPKGGPSIAQYF. CDR3 in DNA: TGTGCCAGCTCACCACCCAAAGGGGGACCCAGCATCGCGCAGTATTTT.